This T cell receptor beta chain was identified during a study of blood T cell repertoires in COVID-19. Study-wide background: Sites across the United States, Italy and Spain contributed samples from acute and convalescent COVID-19.

Looked up from germline, CDR1 is SEHNR and CDR2 is FQNEAQ (reference sequence). V was pared by 1 base and J by 7 bases, with 13 bases between. This CDR3 comprises 14 residues. As handled by the study authors: It was from reference gene primer amplification that nucleated cell counts were estimated. Sequencing used immunoSEQ multiplex PCR; TCRdb keeps in-frame clones, though not all of them. D and trimming were read from the DNA, whereas the V and J calls and clone size are those reported in that table. The table shows approximately 250,000 clones, with 88% occurring only once. This study enrolled people aged roughly 18 to 90 from around 26 US geographic areas.

Source material: PBMCs or T cells enriched from blood (not recorded which). This clonotype was obtained from a middle-aged woman with acute COVID-19. The chain has TRBV7-9 and TRBJ1-1; no clear D gene. CDR3 region: CASSLDGSAIEAFF. CDR3 nucleotide sequence: TGTGCCAGCAGCTTAGACGGGTCAGCTATTGAAGCTTTCTTT.